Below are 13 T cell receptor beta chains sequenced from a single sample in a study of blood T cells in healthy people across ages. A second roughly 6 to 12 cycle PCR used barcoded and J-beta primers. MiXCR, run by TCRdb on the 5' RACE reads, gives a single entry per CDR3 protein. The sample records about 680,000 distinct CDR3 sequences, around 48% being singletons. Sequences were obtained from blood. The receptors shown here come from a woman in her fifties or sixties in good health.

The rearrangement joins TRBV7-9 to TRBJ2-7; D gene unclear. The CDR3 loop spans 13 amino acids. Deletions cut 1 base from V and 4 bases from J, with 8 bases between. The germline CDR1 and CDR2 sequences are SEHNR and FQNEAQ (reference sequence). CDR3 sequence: CASSLDIQYEQYF. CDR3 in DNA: TGTGCCAGCAGCTTAGACATTCAGTACGAGCAGTACTTC.

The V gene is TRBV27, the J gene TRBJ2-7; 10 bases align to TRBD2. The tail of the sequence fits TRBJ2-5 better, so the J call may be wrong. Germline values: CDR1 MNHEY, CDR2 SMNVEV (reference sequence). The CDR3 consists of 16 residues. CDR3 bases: TGTGCCAGCAGTTTAGTTCCTAGCGGGAGTGTCGAGACCCAGTACTTC. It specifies CASSLVPSGSVETQYF.

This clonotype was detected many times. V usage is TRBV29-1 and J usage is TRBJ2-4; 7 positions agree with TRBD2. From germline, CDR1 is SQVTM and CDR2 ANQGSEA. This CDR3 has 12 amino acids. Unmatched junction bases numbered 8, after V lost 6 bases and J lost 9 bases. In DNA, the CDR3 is TGCAGCGTGTCTAACCCGGGGGGCATTCAGTACTTC. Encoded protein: CSVSNPGGIQYF.

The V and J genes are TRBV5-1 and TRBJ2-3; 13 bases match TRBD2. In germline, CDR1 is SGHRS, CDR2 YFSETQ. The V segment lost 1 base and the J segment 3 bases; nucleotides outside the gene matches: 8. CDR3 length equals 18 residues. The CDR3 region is CASSLTGLAGPITDTQYF. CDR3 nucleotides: TGCGCCAGCAGCTTGACGGGACTAGCGGGACCCATTACAGATACGCAGTATTTT.

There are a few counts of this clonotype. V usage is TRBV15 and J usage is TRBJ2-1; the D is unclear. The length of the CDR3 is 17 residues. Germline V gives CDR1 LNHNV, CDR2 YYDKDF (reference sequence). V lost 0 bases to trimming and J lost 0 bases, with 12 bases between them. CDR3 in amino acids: CATSRDTTTSSYNEQFF. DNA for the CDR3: TGTGCCACCAGCAGAGATACGACAACAAGCTCCTACAATGAGCAGTTCTTC.

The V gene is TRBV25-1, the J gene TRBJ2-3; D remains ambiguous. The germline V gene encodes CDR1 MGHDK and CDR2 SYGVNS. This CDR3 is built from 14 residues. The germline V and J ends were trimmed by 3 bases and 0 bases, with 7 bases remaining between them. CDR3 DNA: TGTGCCAGCAGTGACGTAGGGAGCACAGATACGCAGTATTTT. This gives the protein CASSDVGSTDTQYF. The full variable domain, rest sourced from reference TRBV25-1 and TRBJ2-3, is EADIYQTPRYLVIGTGKKITLECSQTMGHDKMYWYQQDPGMELHLIHYSYGVNSTEKGDLSSESTVSRIRTEHFPLTLESARPSHTSQYLCASSDVGSTDTQYFGPGTRLTVL.

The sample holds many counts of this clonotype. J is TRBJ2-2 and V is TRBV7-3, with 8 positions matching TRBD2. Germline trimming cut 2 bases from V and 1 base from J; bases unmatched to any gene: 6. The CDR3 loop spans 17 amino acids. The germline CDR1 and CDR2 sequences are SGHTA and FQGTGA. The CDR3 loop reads CASSLVRAGENTGELFF. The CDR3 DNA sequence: TGTGCCAGCAGCTTAGTACGAGCGGGAGAGAACACCGGGGAGCTGTTTTTT.

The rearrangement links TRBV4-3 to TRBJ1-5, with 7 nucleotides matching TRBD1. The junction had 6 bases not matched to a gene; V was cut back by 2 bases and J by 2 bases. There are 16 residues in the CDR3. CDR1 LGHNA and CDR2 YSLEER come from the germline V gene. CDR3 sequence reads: CASSQHRDRGNQPQHF. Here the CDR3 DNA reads TGCGCCAGCAGCCAACACCGGGACAGAGGCAATCAGCCCCAGCATTTT.

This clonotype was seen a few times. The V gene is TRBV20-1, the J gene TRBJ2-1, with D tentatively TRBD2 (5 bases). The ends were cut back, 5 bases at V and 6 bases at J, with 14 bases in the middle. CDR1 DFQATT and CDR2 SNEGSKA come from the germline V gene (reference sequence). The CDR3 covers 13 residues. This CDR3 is CSAFGGGSNEQFF. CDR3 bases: TGCAGTGCTTTTGGTGGCGGGTCCAATGAGCAGTTCTTC.

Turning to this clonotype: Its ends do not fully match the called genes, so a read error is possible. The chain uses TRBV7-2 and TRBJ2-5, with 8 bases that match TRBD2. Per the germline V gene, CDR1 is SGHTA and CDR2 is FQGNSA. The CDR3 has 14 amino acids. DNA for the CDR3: TGTGCCAGTCGGAGGGCGGGAGGTCCAGAGGCCCAGTACTTC. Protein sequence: CASRRAGGPEAQYF.

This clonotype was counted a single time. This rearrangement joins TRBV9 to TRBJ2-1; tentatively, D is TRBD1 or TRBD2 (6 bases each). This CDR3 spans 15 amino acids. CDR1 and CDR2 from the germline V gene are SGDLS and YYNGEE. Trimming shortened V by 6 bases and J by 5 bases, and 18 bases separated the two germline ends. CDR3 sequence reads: CASTLEGGFDNEQFF. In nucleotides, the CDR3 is TGTGCCAGCACGTTAGAGGGGGGCTTTGACAATGAGCAGTTCTTC.

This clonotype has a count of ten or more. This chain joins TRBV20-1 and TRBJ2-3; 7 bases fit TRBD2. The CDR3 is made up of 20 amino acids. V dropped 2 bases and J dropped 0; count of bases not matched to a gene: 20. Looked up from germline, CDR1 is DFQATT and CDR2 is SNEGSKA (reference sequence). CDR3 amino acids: CSARPPPGVAGRGSTDTQYF. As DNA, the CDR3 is TGCAGTGCTAGACCCCCCCCTGGGGTAGCGGGTAGGGGTAGCACAGATACGCAGTATTTT.

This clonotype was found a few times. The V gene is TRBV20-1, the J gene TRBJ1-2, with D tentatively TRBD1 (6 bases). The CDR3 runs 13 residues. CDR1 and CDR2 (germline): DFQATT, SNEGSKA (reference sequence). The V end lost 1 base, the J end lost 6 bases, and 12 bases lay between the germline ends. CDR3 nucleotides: TGCAGTGCTAGAGTGGGGGGGCAGAATGGCTACACCTTC. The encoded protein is CSARVGGQNGYTF.